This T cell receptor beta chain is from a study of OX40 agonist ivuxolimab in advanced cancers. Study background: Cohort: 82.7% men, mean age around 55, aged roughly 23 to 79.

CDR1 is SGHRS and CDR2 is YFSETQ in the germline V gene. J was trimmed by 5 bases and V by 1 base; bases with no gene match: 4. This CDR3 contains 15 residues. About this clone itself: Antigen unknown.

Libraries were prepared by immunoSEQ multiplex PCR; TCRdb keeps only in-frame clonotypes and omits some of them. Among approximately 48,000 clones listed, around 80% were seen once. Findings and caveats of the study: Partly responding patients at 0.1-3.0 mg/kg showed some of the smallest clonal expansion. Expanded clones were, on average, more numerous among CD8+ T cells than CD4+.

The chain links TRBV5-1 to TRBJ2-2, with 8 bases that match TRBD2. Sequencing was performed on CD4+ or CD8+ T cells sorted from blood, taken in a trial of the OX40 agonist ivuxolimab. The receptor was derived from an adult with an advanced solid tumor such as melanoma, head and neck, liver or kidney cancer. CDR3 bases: TGCGCCAGCAGCTTGACGGGAGGGCAAACCGGGGAGCTGTTTTTT. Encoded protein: CASSLTGGQTGELFF.